Here is one T cell receptor (beta chain) with its context. Its antigen is unknown. No base qualities exist here, and no much larger clone lies one base off it. The data stem from a study of OX40 agonist ivuxolimab in advanced cancers. Notes on the research overall: Ivuxolimab, which targeted the costimulatory receptor OX40 (CD134), was an agonistic, fully human IgG2 monoclonal antibody. Intravenous ivuxolimab was administered to patients every 2 weeks at six dose levels: 0.01, 0.1, 0.3, 1.5, 3 and 10 mg/kg. Of the roughly 52 dose-escalation patients, hepatocellular carcinoma was present in 19, melanoma in roughly 15, renal cell carcinoma in 9 and head and neck cancer in 9. A male proportion of 82.7% and a mean age of 60 years, ranging from 23 to 79, were recorded for the dose-escalation cohort. Patients were allowed to have had prior anti-PD-1, anti-PD-L1 or anti-CTLA-4 therapy, and around 40% of the dose-escalation patients had previously received checkpoint inhibitors. Partial responses were achieved by three dose-escalation patients, of whom one had hepatocellular carcinoma and two had cutaneous melanoma. Peripheral TCRbeta sequencing was intended to test whether TCR sequence diversity was altered and clonal T-cell expansion was caused by ivuxolimab. The paper describes the monotherapy dose-escalation part (N ≈ 52 patients) of the phase I trial of ivuxolimab.

Beyond this particular receptor, the publication reports: After ivuxolimab, more expanded clones were found on average in CD8+ T cells than in CD4+ T cells. Low levels of normalized T-cell clonal expansion were also seen in some nonresponding patients. The antigen specificity of the peripheral T cells that underwent clonal expansion was not determined. At doses of 0.1 to 3.0 mg/kg, clonal expansion of both CD4+ and CD8+ blood T cells was observed from baseline to week 6. Partial responders in the 0.1-3.0 mg/kg groups had among the lowest normalized peripheral clonal expansion, especially among CD8+ T cells.

The trial excluded patients who had a history of autoimmune disease or who were on systemic immunosuppression. Peripheral blood for TCR sequencing was drawn from every dose cohort at baseline, at cycle 4 day 1 and at cycle 7 day 1. Samples came from an open-label, multicenter, first-in-human phase I dose-escalation trial of ivuxolimab. Adults with locally advanced or metastatic melanoma, renal cell, hepatocellular, or head and neck squamous cell carcinoma were enrolled in the trial. CD4+ and CD8+ T cells were sorted separately from peripheral blood before TCR sequencing. Unmatched junction bases come to 0, with V trimmed by 3 bases and J by 6 bases. The CDR3 measures 12 amino acids from cysteine to phenylalanine. Only the CDR3 region is kept as DNA, spanning 36 bases read in frame from base 1. CDR1 SGHKS and CDR2 YYEKEE were looked up in the germline V gene (reference sequence). To sequence the TCRbeta CDR3 region, genomic DNA was isolated from the sorted cells. TCRbeta CDR3 regions were sequenced using the immunoSEQ Assay. This is the immuneACCESS table as TCRdb keeps it, with only in-frame sequences that have V and J called. A part of the clones is gone; compared with another copy, unresolved V genes explain less than half, and the rest is unexplained. The sample data list just under 80,000 clones, and roughly four fifths of these were observed just once. The ten largest clones add up to around a quarter of the sample.

This sequence originates from an adult with an advanced solid tumor such as melanoma, head and neck, liver or kidney cancer. Sequences were derived from CD4+ or CD8+ T cells sorted from blood, sampled in a trial of the OX40 agonist ivuxolimab. This receptor chain uses TRBV5-5 and TRBJ1-1; 9 central bases correspond to TRBD1. The DNA sequence is as follows: TGTGCCAGCAGCTGGGACAGGGCTGAAGCTTTCTTT. Its protein product is CASSWDRAEAFF.